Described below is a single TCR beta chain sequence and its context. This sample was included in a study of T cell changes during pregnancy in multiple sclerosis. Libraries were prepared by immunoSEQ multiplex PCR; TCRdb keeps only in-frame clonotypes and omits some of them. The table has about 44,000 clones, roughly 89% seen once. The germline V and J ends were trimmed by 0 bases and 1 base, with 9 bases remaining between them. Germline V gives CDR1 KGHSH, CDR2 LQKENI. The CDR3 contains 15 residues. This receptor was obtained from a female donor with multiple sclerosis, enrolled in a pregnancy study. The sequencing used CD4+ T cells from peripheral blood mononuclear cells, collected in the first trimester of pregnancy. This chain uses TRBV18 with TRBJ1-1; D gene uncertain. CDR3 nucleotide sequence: TGTGCCAGCTCACCACCTCTCACAGAGAACACTGAAGCTTTCTTT. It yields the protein CASSPPLTENTEAFF.